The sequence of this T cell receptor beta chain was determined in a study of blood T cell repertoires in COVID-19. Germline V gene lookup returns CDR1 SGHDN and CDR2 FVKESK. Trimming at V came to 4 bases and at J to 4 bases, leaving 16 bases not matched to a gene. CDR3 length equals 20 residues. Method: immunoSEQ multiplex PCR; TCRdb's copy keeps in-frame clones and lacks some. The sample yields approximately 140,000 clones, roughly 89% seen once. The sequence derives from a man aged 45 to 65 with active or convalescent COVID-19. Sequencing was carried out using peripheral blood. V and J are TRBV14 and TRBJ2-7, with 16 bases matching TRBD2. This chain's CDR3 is CASSPHLLGLAGGPGYEQYF. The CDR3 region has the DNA TGTGCCAGCAGCCCGCATCTTTTGGGACTAGCGGGAGGGCCGGGGTACGAGCAGTACTTC.